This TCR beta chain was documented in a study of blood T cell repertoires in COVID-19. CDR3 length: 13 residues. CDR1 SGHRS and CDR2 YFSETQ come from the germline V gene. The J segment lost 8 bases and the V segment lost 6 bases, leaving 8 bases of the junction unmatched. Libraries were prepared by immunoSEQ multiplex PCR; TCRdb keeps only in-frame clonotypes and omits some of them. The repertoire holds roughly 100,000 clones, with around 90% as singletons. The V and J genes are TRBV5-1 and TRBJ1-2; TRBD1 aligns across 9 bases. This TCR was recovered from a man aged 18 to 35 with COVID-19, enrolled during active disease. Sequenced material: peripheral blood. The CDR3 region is CASKQGAAGGYTF. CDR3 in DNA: TGCGCCAGCAAACAGGGGGCCGCGGGAGGCTACACCTTC.